A single sample is the source of the 4 T cell receptor beta chains below, sequenced in a study of CD8+ T cells in alopecia areata. In each case, RNA was isolated and then reverse transcribed into cDNA as the sequencing template. Using immunoSEQ multiplex PCR, the repertoire was profiled, and TCRdb retains in-frame clones only, with some absent. The sample contains 110,000 or so clones, around 61% of which appear only once. The material sequenced was CD4+ T cells sorted from blood. Source of these receptors: a human donor in good health.

CDR3 region: CASSVGQHNEQFF. The CDR3 coding sequence is TGTGCCAGCAGCGTAGGCCAGCACAATGAGCAGTTCTTC. The genes are TRBV9 and TRBJ2-1; D is unclear. This CDR3 spans 13 amino acids. CDR1 is SGDLS and CDR2 is YYNGEE in the germline V gene. Deletions cut 0 bases from V and 5 bases from J, with 6 bases between. Supplemented by reference TRBV9 and TRBJ2-1, the full variable domain reads DSGVTQTPKHLITATGQRVTLRCSPRSGDLSVYWYQQSLDQGLQFLIQYYNGEERAKGNILERFSAQQFPDLHSELNLSSLELGDSALYFCASSVGQHNEQFFGPGTRLTVL.

This clone was seen a handful of times. V gene TRBV7-8 combines with J gene TRBJ2-5, with 8 positions matching TRBD1. The closer fit of TRBJ2-7 to the DNA end suggests the J call may be wrong. Per the germline V gene, CDR1 is SGHVS and CDR2 is FQNEAQ. The length of the CDR3 is 15 residues. The CDR3 nucleotides read TGTGCCAGCAGCTTAGATGGGACAGGTAGCTACGAGCAGTACTTC. Its protein is CASSLDGTGSYEQYF.

This clone was observed a handful of times. The chain links TRBV5-6 to TRBJ2-5, with 12 nucleotides matching TRBD2. The germline V gene encodes CDR1 SGHDT and CDR2 YYEEEE. This CDR3 comprises 15 residues. The V and J ends lost 3 bases and 5 bases, in that order; junction bases with no gene match: 5. Written as DNA, the CDR3 is TGTGCCAGCAGCTGGCAGGGACTAGCGGGTGAGACCCAGTACTTC. It translates to CASSWQGLAGETQYF.

This clone is a singleton in its sample. The genes are TRBV29-1 and TRBJ1-2; D is uncertain. The CDR3 runs to 11 residues. Trimming stripped 1 base from V and 7 bases from J, with 7 bases between. Germline lookup yields CDR1 SQVTM and CDR2 ANQGSEA. CDR3 sequence: CSVEVRRGYTF. CDR3 in DNA: TGCAGCGTTGAAGTCCGTCGTGGCTACACCTTC.